This entry is about one T cell receptor (beta chain). These data come from a study of blood T cell repertoires in COVID-19. In the study overall: From T cells, B-cell-depleted T cells, or PBMCs came the material, which was cDNA or gDNA.

The method was immunoSEQ multiplex PCR; TCRdb's version includes in-frame clones alone and lacks a portion of them. The data show some 97,000 clones, 70% to 90% seen once. V shed 9 bases and J shed 2 bases, with 16 bases lying between them. The germline V gene has CDR1 LNHDA and CDR2 SQIVND (reference sequence). This CDR3 is built from 14 residues. Specimen: peripheral blood. The chain uses TRBV19 and TRBJ2-5; the D is unclear. This sequence was found in a man aged 50-60 years with active or convalescent COVID-19. The DNA of the CDR3 is TGTGCCAGCAGCCCCCGAGGAAGTCAAGAGACCCAGTACTTC. It translates to CASSPRGSQETQYF.